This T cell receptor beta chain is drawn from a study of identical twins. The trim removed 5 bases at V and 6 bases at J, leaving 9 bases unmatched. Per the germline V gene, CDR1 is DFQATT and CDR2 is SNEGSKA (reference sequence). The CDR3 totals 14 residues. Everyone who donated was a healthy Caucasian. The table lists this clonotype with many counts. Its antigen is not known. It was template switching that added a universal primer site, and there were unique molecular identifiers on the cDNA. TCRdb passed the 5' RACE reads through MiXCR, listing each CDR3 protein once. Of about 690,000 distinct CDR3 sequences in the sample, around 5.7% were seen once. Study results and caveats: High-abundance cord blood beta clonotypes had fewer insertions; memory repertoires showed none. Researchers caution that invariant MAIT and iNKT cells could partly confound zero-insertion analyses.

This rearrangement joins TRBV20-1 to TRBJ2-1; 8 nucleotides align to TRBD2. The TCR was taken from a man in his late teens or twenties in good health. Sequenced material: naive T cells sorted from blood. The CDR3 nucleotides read TGCAGTGCTCATAGCGGGGCTACCAGCAATGAGCAGTTCTTC. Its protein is CSAHSGATSNEQFF.